This T cell receptor beta chain was sequenced during a study of regulatory T cells in long-lasting Graves disease. The V gene lost 5 bases and the J gene lost 2 bases, with 9 bases spanning the gap. The V gene's germline CDR1 is MNHEY and CDR2 SMNVEV (reference sequence). The CDR3 loop spans 13 amino acids. Regarding the study as a whole: Researchers examined only peripheral blood and not thyroid tissue. Lower TCR diversity characterized persistent Graves' patients relative to newly diagnosed patients.

The time point is: newly diagnosed GD, antithyroid drugs for less than 3 months. RNA from PBMCs was the source of the TCR library. Investigators prepared the TCR beta libraries by applying iRepertoire HTBI primers and Arm-PCR of CDR3 regions. TCRdb independently ran MiXCR on the multiplex PCR reads; one entry per CDR3 protein. This sample has 250,000 to 300,000 distinct CDR3 sequences; 15% to 20% occur once, and the top ten carry about 15%. This clonotype was detected ten times or more. Antigen unknown. These same data were also listed under a study on T cells in Graves' hyperthyroidism and ophthalmopathy. As that report states: Using the HTBI primer set, a first-round RT-PCR was run on the TCR CDR3. Before onset, ophthalmopathy was predicted by the model a median around 6 months earlier.

The input for sequencing was peripheral blood mononuclear cells (PBMCs), taken at new diagnosis, from a patient treated with antithyroid drugs. The TCR originated in a woman in her thirties with Graves disease. The rearrangement links TRBV27 to TRBJ2-5, with D unresolved. Here the CDR3 reads CASSHGRQETQYF. The CDR3 bases are TGTGCCAGCAGTCATGGACGACAAGAGACCCAGTACTTC.